The 5 T cell receptor beta chains listed next were all sequenced from one sample in a study of blood T cell repertoires in COVID-19. The repertoire was sequenced with immunoSEQ multiplex PCR; TCRdb's copy has only in-frame clones and lacks some. Among roughly 140,000 clones listed, about 83% were seen once. The sample consisted of PBMCs or T cells enriched from blood (not recorded which). The source is a woman aged 50 to 60 who had been exposed to COVID-19.

This CDR3 is CSVEIPGEQFF. CDR3 DNA sequence: TGCAGCGTTGAAATCCCGGGGGAGCAGTTCTTC. The chain carries TRBV29-1 and TRBJ2-1, with D perhaps matching TRBD2 (5 bases). The V end was cut by 2 bases, the J end by 10 bases, with 9 bases between. The CDR3 totals 11 residues. CDR1 SQVTM and CDR2 ANQGSEA come from the germline V gene.

The chain employs TRBV6-1 and TRBJ2-2; D call uncertain. V was pared by 2 bases and J by 7 bases, with 11 bases between. Germline values: CDR1 MNHNS, CDR2 SASEGT. CDR3 length: 14 residues. CDR3 DNA sequence: TGTGCCAGCAGTGAAATCCCCCCCCTCGGGGAGCTGTTTTTT. Its translation is CASSEIPPLGELFF.

The rearrangement uses TRBV10-1 and TRBJ2-3; D gene ambiguous. The V gene's germline CDR1 is WNHNN and CDR2 SYGVQD (reference sequence). This CDR3 spans 13 amino acids. Trimming stripped 6 bases from V and 3 bases from J, with 10 bases between. The CDR3 nucleotides read TGCGCCAGCAGCCTAGGTCGGACAGATACGCAGTATTTT. Protein product: CASSLGRTDTQYF.

DNA for the CDR3: TGTGCCAGCAGCGCCAACAAGGGGGTAGCTAACTATGGCTACACCTTC. This sequence encodes CASSANKGVANYGYTF. This chain uses TRBV9 with TRBJ1-2; D possibly corresponds to TRBD1 (6 bases). Germline lookup yields CDR1 SGDLS and CDR2 YYNGEE. Trimming cost V 3 bases and J 0 bases, with 15 bases left between them. The CDR3 runs 16 residues.

V is TRBV29-1 and J is TRBJ2-5; 8 bases fit TRBD1. The CDR3 runs to 12 residues. The germline V gene has CDR1 SQVTM and CDR2 ANQGSEA. Germline trimming cut 4 bases from V and 5 bases from J; bases unmatched to any gene: 3. In DNA, the CDR3 is TGCAGCGTTGCCAGGGGGCGGGAGACCCAGTACTTC. Amino acids: CSVARGRETQYF.